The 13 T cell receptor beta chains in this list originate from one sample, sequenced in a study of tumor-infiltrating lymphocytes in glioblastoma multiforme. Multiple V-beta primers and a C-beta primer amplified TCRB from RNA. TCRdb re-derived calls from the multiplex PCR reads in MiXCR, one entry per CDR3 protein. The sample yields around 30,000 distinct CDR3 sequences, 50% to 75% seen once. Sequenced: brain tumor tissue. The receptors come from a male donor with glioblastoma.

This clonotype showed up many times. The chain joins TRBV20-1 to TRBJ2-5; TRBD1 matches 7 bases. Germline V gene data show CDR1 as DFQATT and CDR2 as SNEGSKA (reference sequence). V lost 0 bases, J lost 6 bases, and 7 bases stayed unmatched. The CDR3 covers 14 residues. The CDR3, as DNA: TGCAGTGCTAGAGAACAGGGGCAAGGACAGACCCAGTACTTC. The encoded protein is CSAREQGQGQTQYF.

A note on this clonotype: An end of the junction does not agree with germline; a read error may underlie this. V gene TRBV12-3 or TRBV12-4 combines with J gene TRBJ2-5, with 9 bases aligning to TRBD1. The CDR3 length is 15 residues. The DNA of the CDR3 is TGTGCGAGCAGTGGCCCGACAGGGGGGGTAGAGACCCAGTACTTC. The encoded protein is CASSGPTGGVETQYF.

CDR3 loop: CSAIDLCGSSSDTQYF. Here the CDR3 DNA reads TGCAGTGCGATCGACCTTTGCGGGTCGAGCTCAGATACGCAGTATTTT. The rearrangement links TRBV20-1 to TRBJ2-3; possible D gene TRBD2, 5 bases. The CDR3 is 16 residues long. Germline assignment: CDR1 DFQATT and CDR2 SNEGSKA (reference sequence). V lost 6 bases to trimming and J lost 4 bases, with 23 bases between them.

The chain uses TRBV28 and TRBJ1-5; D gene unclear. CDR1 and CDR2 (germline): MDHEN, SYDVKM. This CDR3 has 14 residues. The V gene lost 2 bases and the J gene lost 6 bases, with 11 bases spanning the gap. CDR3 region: CASSLSFGGQPQHF. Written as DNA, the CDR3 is TGTGCCAGCAGTTTAAGTTTTGGAGGTCAGCCCCAGCATTTT.

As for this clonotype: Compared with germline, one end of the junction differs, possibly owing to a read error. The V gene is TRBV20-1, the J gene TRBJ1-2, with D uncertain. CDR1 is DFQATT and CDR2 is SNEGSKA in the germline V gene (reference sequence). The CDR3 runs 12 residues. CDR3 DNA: TGCAATGCTATGAGGTCGGGATATGGCTACACCTTC. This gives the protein CNAMRSGYGYTF.

The CDR3 DNA follows: TGTGCCAGCAGCCCGGAAAGCGTTTGGACTGAAGCTTTCTTT. The encoded protein is CASSPESVWTEAFF. The chain has TRBV6-5 and TRBJ1-1, with no clear D. The CDR3 is 14 residues long. Looked up from germline, CDR1 is MNHEY and CDR2 is SVGAGI. Trimming cost V 6 bases and J 5 bases, with 16 bases left between them.

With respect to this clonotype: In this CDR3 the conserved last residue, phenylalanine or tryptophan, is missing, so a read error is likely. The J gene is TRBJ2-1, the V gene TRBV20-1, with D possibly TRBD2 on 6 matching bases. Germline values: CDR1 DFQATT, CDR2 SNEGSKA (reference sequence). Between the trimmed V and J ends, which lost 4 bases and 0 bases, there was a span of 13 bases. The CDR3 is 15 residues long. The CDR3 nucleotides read TGCAGTGCTATAGACCCTAGCGCCTCCTACAATGAGCAGTTCTAC. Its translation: CSAIDPSASYNEQFY.

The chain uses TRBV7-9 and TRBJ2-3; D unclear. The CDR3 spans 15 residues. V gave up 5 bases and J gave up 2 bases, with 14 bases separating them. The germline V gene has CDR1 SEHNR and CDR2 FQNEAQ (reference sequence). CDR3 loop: CASSQLRPSTDTQYF. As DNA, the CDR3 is TGTGCCAGCAGCCAGCTCAGGCCCTCCACAGATACGCAGTATTTT.

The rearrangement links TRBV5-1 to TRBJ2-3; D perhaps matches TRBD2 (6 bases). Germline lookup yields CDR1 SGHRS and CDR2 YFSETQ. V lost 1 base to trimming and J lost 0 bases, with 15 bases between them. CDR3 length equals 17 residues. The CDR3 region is CASSLSPAGPSTDTQYF. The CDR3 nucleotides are TGCGCCAGCAGCTTGAGTCCCGCGGGACCAAGCACAGATACGCAGTATTTT.

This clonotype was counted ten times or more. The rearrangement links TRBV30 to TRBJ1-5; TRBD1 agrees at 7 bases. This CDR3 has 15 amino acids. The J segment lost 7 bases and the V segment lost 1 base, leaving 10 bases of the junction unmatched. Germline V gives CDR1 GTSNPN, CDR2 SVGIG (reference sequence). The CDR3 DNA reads TGTGCCTGGAGTGCGACGACAGGGCTCGGGCAGCCCCAGCATTTT. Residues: CAWSATTGLGQPQHF.

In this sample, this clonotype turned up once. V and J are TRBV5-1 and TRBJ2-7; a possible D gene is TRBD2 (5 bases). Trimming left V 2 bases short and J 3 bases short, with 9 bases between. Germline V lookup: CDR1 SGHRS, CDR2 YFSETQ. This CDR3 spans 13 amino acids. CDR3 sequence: CASSLQRNYEQYF. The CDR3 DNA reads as TGCGCCAGCAGCTTACAGCGGAACTACGAGCAGTACTTC.

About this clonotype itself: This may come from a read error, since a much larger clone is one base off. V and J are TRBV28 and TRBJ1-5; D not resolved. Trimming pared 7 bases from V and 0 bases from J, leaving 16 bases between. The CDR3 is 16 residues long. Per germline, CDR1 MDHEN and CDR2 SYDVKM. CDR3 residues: CASIGVGFDSNQPQHF. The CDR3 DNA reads TGTGCCAGCATCGGTGTTGGTTTCGATAGCAATCAGCCCCAGCATTTT.

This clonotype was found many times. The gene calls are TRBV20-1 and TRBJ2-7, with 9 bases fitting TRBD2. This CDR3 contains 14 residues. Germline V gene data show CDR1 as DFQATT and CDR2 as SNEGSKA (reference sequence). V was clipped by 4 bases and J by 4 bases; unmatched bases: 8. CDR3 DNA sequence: TGCAGTGCTATGAAGACTAGCGGCTCTTACGAGCAGTACTTC. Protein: CSAMKTSGSYEQYF.